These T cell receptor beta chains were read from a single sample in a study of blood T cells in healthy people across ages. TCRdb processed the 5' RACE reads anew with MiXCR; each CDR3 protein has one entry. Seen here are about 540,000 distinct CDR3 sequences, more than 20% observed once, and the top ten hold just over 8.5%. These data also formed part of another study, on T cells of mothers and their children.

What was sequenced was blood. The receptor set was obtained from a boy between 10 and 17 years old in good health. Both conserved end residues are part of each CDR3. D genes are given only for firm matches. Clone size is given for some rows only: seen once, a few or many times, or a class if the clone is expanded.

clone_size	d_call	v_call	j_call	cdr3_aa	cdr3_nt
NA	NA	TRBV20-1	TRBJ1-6	CSAPTRTGNSPLHF	TGCAGTGCGCCCACCAGGACTGGTAATTCACCCCTCCACTTT
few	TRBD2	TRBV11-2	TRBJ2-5	CASSLGERERNQETQYF	TGTGCCAGCAGCTTAGGGGAGCGGGAGCGGAACCAAGAGACCCAGTACTTC
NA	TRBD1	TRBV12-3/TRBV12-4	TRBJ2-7	CASRTTGTGTYEQYF	TGTGCCAGCAGAACGACCGGGACAGGGACCTACGAGCAGTACTTC
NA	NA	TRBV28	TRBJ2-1	CASSWAMEQFF	TGTGCCAGCAGTTGGGCAATGGAGCAGTTCTTC
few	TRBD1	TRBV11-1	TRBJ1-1	CASSLRQGAGVRGTEAFF	TGTGCCAGCAGCTTGAGGCAGGGGGCAGGAGTAAGAGGCACTGAAGCTTTCTTT
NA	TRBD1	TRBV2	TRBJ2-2	CASSEWDRGAGELFF	TGTGCCAGCAGTGAATGGGACAGGGGTGCCGGGGAGCTGTTTTTT
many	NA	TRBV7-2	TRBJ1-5	CASSLGQGVQPQHF	TGTGCCAGCAGCTTAGGGCAGGGTGTCCAGCCCCAGCATTTT
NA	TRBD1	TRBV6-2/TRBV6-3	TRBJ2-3	CASSPGDRTSTDTQYF	TGTGCCAGCAGTCCCGGGGACAGGACGAGCACAGATACGCAGTATTTT
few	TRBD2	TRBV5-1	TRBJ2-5	CASSLAGTNRQETQYF	TGCGCCAGCAGCTTGGCCGGGACTAATAGACAAGAGACCCAGTACTTC
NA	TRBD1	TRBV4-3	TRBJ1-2	CASSQVTGALLGYTF	TGCGCCAGCAGCCAAGTCACAGGGGCCCTTCTAGGCTACACCTTC
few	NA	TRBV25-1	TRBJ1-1	CASSGGATEAFF	TGTGCCAGCAGTGGGGGTGCCACTGAAGCTTTCTTT
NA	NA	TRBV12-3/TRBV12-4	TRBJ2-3	CASGLASTDTQYF	TGTGCCAGCGGTCTAGCGAGCACAGATACGCAGTATTTT
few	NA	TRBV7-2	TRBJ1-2	CASSLESGEIGYTF	TGTGCCAGCAGCTTAGAATCGGGGGAAATTGGCTACACCTTC
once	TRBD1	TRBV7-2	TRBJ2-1	CASSSTGQLYNEQFF	TGTGCCAGCAGCTCAACGGGACAGCTCTACAATGAGCAGTTCTTC
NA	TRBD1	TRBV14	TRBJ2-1	CASSPFSGTGPNEQFF	TGTGCCAGCAGCCCCTTTTCCGGGACAGGGCCCAATGAGCAGTTCTTC
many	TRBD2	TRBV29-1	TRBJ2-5	CSVGTSGGSETQYF	TGCAGCGTTGGGACTAGCGGGGGGTCAGAGACCCAGTACTTC
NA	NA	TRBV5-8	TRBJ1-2	CASGRQFTGGYTF	TGTGCCAGCGGCCGACAGTTCACAGGTGGCTACACCTTC
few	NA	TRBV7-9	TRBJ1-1	CASSLGSAGEAFF	TGTGCCAGCAGCTTAGGATCGGCTGGGGAAGCTTTCTTT
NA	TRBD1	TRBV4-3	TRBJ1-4	CASSQDTGVGEKLFF	TGCGCCAGCAGCCAGGACACAGGGGTGGGGGAAAAACTGTTTTTT
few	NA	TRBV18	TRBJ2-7	CASSPPSTGYEQYF	TGTGCCAGCTCACCACCGTCGACAGGTTACGAGCAGTACTTC
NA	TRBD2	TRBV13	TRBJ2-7	CASSSVKRGGQHLLYEQYF	TGTGCCAGCAGCTCCGTGAAGCGGGGGGGACAGCATCTTTTGTACGAGCAGTACTTC
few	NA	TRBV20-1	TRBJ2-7	CSASRAGYSYEHYF	TGCAGTGCTAGTCGAGCGGGTTACTCCTACGAGCATTACTTC
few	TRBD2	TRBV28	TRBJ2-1	CASRGLAGGYNEQFF	TGTGCCAGCAGGGGACTAGCGGGGGGCTACAATGAGCAGTTCTTC
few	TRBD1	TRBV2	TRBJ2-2	CASSEADRITGELFF	TGTGCCAGCAGTGAAGCGGACAGGATTACCGGGGAGCTGTTTTTT
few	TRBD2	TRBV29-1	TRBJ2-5	CSGRTSQGETQYF	TGCAGCGGCCGGACTAGCCAAGGAGAGACCCAGTACTTC
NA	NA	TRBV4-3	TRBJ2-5	CASSLLGPGRVPQETQYF	TGCGCCAGCAGCCTCCTCGGCCCCGGGCGGGTGCCACAAGAGACCCAGTACTTC
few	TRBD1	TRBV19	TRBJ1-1	CASSTDRGLGSTEAFF	TGTGCCAGTAGTACGGACAGGGGGTTGGGAAGCACTGAAGCTTTCTTT
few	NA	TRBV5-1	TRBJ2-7	CASSLAQTGSYEQYF	TGCGCCAGCAGCTTGGCCCAGACGGGCTCCTACGAGCAGTACTTC
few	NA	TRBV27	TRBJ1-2	CASSLTGPDYGYTF	TGTGCCAGCAGTTTAACAGGGCCCGACTATGGCTACACCTTC
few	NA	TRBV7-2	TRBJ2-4	CASSLMPASVLLAKNIQYF	TGTGCCAGCAGCTTAATGCCCGCTAGCGTCCTACTAGCCAAAAACATTCAGTACTTC
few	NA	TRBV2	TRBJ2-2	CASTWGGGVGELFF	TGTGCCAGCACCTGGGGAGGGGGCGTCGGGGAGCTGTTTTTT